Listed below are T cell receptor beta chains from one sample, sequenced in a study of blood T cell repertoires in COVID-19. The repertoire was sequenced with immunoSEQ multiplex PCR; TCRdb's copy has only in-frame clones and lacks some. Altogether around 120,000 clones are present, about 90% being singletons, with the ten largest covering roughly 30%. The sequenced material came from peripheral blood. The receptor source for this set is a woman aged 70-85 years with acute or convalescent COVID-19. Both conserved end residues are part of each CDR3. D genes are given only for firm matches. The listing skips clone size in some rows; elsewhere it reads once, few, many or a size class.

DNA	CDR3	V	J	length	size	D
TGCGCCAGCAGCCCGACAGGAGCCTACGAGCAGTACTTC	CASSPTGAYEQYF	TRBV5-1	TRBJ2-7	13	NA	NA
TGCGCCAGCAGCTTGGCTGAGAGCTCCTACAATGAGCAGTTCTTC	CASSLAESSYNEQFF	TRBV5-1	TRBJ2-1	15	NA	NA
TGTGCCAGCAGTCTGAGGGTGAGTCAGCCCCAGCATTTT	CASSLRVSQPQHF	TRBV6-5	TRBJ1-5	13	NA	NA
TGTGCCAGCAGCTCCCACAGGAACACTGAAGCTTTCTTT	CASSSHRNTEAFF	TRBV7-2	TRBJ1-1	13	NA	NA
TGTGCCAGCAGCTCCACCGCTGAGCTCACGACCCAGTACTTC	CASSSTAELTTQYF	TRBV7-9	TRBJ2-5	14	NA	NA
TGTGCCACCATACTCCAGGGGTCCTACAATGAGCAGTTCTTC	CATILQGSYNEQFF	TRBV6-5	TRBJ2-1	14	NA	NA
TGTGCCAGCAGCAGGGGAAACTATGGCTACACCTTC	CASSRGNYGYTF	TRBV12-3/TRBV12-4	TRBJ1-2	12	NA	NA
TGTGCCAGTACCCCCTCCAGCGGGAGGACCTACGAGCAGTACTTC	CASTPSSGRTYEQYF	TRBV6-6	TRBJ2-7	15	NA	TRBD2
TGTGCCAGCAGCCATGGGACAGACTATGGCTACACCTTC	CASSHGTDYGYTF	TRBV3-1/TRBV3-2	TRBJ1-2	13	NA	TRBD1
TGTGCCAGCAGCAACAGGGGGATTGGCTACACCTTC	CASSNRGIGYTF	TRBV21-1	TRBJ1-2	12	NA	NA
TGTGCCTGGAAAGGACAGGGAATAACCTACGAGCAGTACTTC	CAWKGQGITYEQYF	TRBV30	TRBJ2-7	14	NA	TRBD1
TGCGCCAGCAGAACCGGGACTAGCGGGGGCTACAATGAGCAGTTCTTC	CASRTGTSGGYNEQFF	TRBV10-2	TRBJ2-1	16	NA	TRBD2
TGTGCCTGGAGGACACCGGGACAGGGGGCCTACGAGCAGTACTTC	CAWRTPGQGAYEQYF	TRBV30	TRBJ2-7	15	NA	TRBD1
TGTGCTAGCAGCTTATTCCCAGGGACTGGAAACACCATATATTTT	CASSLFPGTGNTIYF	TRBV7-7	TRBJ1-3	15	NA	NA
TGCGCCAGCGGCCTTGACACAATCCCCTATGGCTACACCTTC	CASGLDTIPYGYTF	TRBV5-1	TRBJ1-2	14	NA	NA
TGTGCCAGCAGCATACAGGGGAATAAGGACAATGAGCAGTTCTTC	CASSIQGNKDNEQFF	TRBV11-3	TRBJ2-1	15	NA	TRBD1
TGCGCCAGCAGCCAAGATCGAGGGTTCGGGCAGCCCCAGCATTTT	CASSQDRGFGQPQHF	TRBV4-1	TRBJ1-5	15	few	NA
TGTGCCAGCAGATATACTACTAGCGGGGGAATTAACTTC	CASRYTTSGGINF	TRBV2	TRBJ2-5	13	NA	TRBD2
TGTGCCAGCAGCGTGGGACAGGGAAATAATTCACCCCTCCACTTT	CASSVGQGNNSPLHF	TRBV7-9	TRBJ1-6	15	few	TRBD1
TGTGCCAGCAGCTTATTAGCGGGGGGGGCAGATACGCAGTATTTT	CASSLLAGGADTQYF	TRBV7-2	TRBJ2-3	15	NA	TRBD2
TGCACCAGCAAAGAACAATTGAACACTGAAGCTTTCTTT	CTSKEQLNTEAFF	TRBV1	TRBJ1-1	13	NA	NA
TGTGCCAGCAGTGACAGGCCCGAGCAGCCCCAGCATTTT	CASSDRPEQPQHF	TRBV2	TRBJ1-5	13	once	NA
NA	CVRSLVGQGIGNTEAFF	TRBV7-5	TRBJ1-1	17	NA	NA
TGTGCCAGCAGCTTGAGTCTCTCTGGGGCCAACGTCCTGACTTTC	CASSLSLSGANVLTF	TRBV11-3	TRBJ2-6	15	NA	NA
TGTGCCAGCAGTTCACAGGGAGGGAGCTCCTATAATTCACCCCTCCACTTT	CASSSQGGSSYNSPLHF	TRBV7-6	TRBJ1-6	17	NA	NA
TGCGCCAGCAGCATCACAGGGACCTCTGGGGCCAACGTCCTGACTTTC	CASSITGTSGANVLTF	TRBV5-1	TRBJ2-6	16	NA	NA
TGCGCCAGCAGCCTCCAGAGACAGGGGGCCTACGAGCAGTACTTC	CASSLQRQGAYEQYF	TRBV5-1	TRBJ2-7	15	NA	TRBD1
TGTGCCAGCAGCCCCCGACAGGGGAATGAAAAACTGTTTTTT	CASSPRQGNEKLFF	TRBV7-9	TRBJ1-4	14	NA	TRBD1
TGTGCCAGCAGTTCGGACAGTGTCAATCAGCCCCAGCATTTT	CASSSDSVNQPQHF	TRBV28	TRBJ1-5	14	NA	NA
TGTGCCAGCAGTCAGAACAGGGGATTGGGATCCGAGCAGTACTTC	CASSQNRGLGSEQYF	TRBV5-4	TRBJ2-7	15	NA	TRBD1
TGTGCCAGCAGCGTACAGGGGGCTGAAGCTTTCTTT	CASSVQGAEAFF	TRBV5-6	TRBJ1-1	12	NA	TRBD1
TGTGCCAGCAGCCATAGCAGCACAGGGAAGGTGGGCACTGAAGCTTTCTTT	CASSHSSTGKVGTEAFF	TRBV14	TRBJ1-1	17	NA	NA
TGTGCCAGCAGCTTAGTGGGACTAGCGGACATTCAGTACTTC	CASSLVGLADIQYF	TRBV13	TRBJ2-4	14	NA	TRBD2
TGTGCTAGTGGTTCCGGACAGGGGGCTTACTACGAGCAGTACTTC	CASGSGQGAYYEQYF	TRBV12-5	TRBJ2-7	15	NA	TRBD1
TGTGCCATCAGTGAGTCGGGGGGGACGAATGGCTACACCTTC	CAISESGGTNGYTF	TRBV10-3	TRBJ1-2	14	NA	NA
TGTGCCAGCAGCTTAGGGGGAACAGGGGGCAGGGTGAAAGCTTTCTTT	CASSLGGTGGRVKAFF	TRBV7-3	TRBJ1-1	16	NA	TRBD1
TGTGCCAGCAGCCGGGGCGCCGGACAGGTGGGAAACACCATATATTTT	CASSRGAGQVGNTIYF	TRBV6-6	TRBJ1-3	16	NA	TRBD1
TGTGCCAGCAGCCTAGTGGGGACTAGCTACGAGCAGTACTTC	CASSLVGTSYEQYF	TRBV7-2	TRBJ2-7	14	NA	TRBD2
TGTGCCAGCAGTTATGTAGGGGTAAGTCAGCCCCAGCATTTT	CASSYVGVSQPQHF	TRBV6-5	TRBJ1-5	14	NA	NA
TGTGCCAGCAGCTCTGGGACTCTTAATGAAAAACTGTTTTTT	CASSSGTLNEKLFF	TRBV28	TRBJ1-4	14	NA	NA
TGTGCCACCAGCCCCATTCGAGAAGGAGGATCCGAGCAGTACTTC	CATSPIREGGSEQYF	TRBV15	TRBJ2-7	15	NA	NA
TGTGCCAGCAGTTTGAGGGAATTACCCCTCCACTTT	CASSLRELPLHF	TRBV12-3/TRBV12-4	TRBJ1-6	12	few	NA
TGTGCCAGCACGAGAGCGAACACTGAAGCTTTCTTT	CASTRANTEAFF	TRBV3-1/TRBV3-2	TRBJ1-1	12	NA	NA
TGTGCCAGCTCACCTTCGGGAATCACAGATACGCAGTATTTT	CASSPSGITDTQYF	TRBV18	TRBJ2-3	14	NA	NA
TGTGCCAGCAGTCTCGGACCTGACAGGGAAGGGCAGCCCCAGCATTTT	CASSLGPDREGQPQHF	TRBV28	TRBJ1-5	16	NA	TRBD1
TGTGCCAGCAGCCAAGACGGCAGGGGAGACACTGAAGCTTTCTTT	CASSQDGRGDTEAFF	TRBV4-2	TRBJ1-1	15	NA	NA
TGTGCCAGCAGTTTGGATACAGACACTGAAGCTTTCTTT	CASSLDTDTEAFF	TRBV12-3/TRBV12-4	TRBJ1-1	13	once	NA